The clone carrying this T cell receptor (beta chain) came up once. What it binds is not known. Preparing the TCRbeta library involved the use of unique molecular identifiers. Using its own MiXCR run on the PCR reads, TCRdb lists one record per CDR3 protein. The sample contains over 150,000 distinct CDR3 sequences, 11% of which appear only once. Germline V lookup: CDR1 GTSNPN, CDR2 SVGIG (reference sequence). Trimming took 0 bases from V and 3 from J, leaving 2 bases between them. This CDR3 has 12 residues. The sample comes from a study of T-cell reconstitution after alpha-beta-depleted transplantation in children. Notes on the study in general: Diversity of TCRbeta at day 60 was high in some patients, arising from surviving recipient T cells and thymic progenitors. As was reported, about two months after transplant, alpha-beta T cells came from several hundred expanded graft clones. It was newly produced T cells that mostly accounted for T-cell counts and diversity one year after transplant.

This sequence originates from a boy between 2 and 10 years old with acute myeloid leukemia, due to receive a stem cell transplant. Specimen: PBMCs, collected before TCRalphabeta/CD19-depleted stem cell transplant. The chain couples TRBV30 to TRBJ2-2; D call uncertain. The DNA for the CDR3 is TGTGCCTGGAGTGTACACACCGGGGAGCTGTTTTTT. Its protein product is CAWSVHTGELFF.